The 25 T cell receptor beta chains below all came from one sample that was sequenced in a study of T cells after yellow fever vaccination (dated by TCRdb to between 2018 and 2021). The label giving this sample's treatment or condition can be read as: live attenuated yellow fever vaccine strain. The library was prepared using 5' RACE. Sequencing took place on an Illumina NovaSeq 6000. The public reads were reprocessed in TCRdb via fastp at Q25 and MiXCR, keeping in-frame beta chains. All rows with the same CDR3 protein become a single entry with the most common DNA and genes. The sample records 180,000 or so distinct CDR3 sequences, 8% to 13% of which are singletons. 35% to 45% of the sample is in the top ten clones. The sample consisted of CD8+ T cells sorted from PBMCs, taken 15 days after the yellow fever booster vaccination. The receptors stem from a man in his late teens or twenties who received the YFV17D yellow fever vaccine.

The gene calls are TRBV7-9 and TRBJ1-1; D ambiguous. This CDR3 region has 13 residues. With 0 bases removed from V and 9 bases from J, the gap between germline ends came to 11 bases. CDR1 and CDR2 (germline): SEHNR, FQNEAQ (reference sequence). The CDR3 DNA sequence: TGTGCCAGCAGCTTAGCGTTGCCCGGCCAAGCTTTCTTT. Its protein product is CASSLALPGQAFF. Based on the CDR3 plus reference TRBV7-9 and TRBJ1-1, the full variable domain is DTGVSQNPRHKITKRGQNVTFRCDPISEHNRLYWYRQTLGQGPEFLTYFQNEAQLEKSRLLSDRFSAERPKGSFSTLEIQRTEQGDSAMYLCASSLALPGQAFFGQGTRLTVV.

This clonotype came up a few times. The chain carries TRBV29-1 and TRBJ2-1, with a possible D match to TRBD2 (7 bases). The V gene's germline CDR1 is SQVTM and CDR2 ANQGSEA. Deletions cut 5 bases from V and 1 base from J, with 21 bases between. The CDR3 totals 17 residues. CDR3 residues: CSVRGAGAEGSYNEQFF. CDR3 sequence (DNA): TGCAGCGTTCGGGGGGCTGGAGCCGAGGGGTCCTACAATGAGCAGTTCTTC.

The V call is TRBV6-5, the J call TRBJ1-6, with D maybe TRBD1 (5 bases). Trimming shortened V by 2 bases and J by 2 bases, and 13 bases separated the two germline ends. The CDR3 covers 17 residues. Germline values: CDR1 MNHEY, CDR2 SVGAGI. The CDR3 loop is CASSYERPGPYNSPLHF. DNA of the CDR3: TGTGCCAGCAGTTACGAAAGACCGGGACCCTATAATTCACCCCTCCACTTT.

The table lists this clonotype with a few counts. CDR3 loop: CASSYVGVRRETQYF. The CDR3 DNA reads as TGTGCCAGCAGCTACGTCGGGGTCCGAAGAGAGACCCAGTACTTC. J is TRBJ2-5 and V is TRBV7-9, with TRBD2 as a possible D gene (5 bases). The ends were cut back, 4 bases at V and 4 bases at J, with 16 bases in the middle. CDR3 length equals 15 residues. CDR1 and CDR2 from the germline V gene are SEHNR and FQNEAQ (reference sequence).

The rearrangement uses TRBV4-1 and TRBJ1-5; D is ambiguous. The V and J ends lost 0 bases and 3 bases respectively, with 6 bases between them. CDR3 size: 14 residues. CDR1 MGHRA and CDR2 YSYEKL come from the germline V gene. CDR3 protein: CASSQETANQPQHF. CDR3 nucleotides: TGCGCCAGCAGCCAAGAGACTGCCAATCAGCCCCAGCATTTT.

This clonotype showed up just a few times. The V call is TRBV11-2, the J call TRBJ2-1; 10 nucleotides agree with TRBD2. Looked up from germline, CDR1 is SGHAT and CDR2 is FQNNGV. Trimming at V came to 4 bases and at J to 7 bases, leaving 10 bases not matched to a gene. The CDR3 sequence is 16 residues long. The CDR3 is CASSSYLAGEGNEQFF. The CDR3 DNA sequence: TGTGCCAGCAGCTCCTATCTAGCGGGGGAAGGTAATGAGCAGTTCTTC.

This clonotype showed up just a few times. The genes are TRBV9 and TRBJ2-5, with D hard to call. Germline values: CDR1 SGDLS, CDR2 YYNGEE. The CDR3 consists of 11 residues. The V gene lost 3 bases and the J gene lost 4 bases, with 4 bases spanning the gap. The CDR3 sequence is CASSESETQYF. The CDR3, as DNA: TGTGCCAGCAGCGAGTCAGAGACCCAGTACTTC. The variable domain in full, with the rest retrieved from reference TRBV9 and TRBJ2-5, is DSGVTQTPKHLITATGQRVTLRCSPRSGDLSVYWYQQSLDQGLQFLIQYYNGEERAKGNILERFSAQQFPDLHSELNLSSLELGDSALYFCASSESETQYFGPGTRLLVL.

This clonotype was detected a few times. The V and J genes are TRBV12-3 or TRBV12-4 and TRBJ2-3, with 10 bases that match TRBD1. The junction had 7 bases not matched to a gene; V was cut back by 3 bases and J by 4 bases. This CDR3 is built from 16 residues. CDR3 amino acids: CASSFVGTGEADTQYF. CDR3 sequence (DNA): TGTGCCAGCAGTTTCGTCGGGACAGGGGAGGCAGATACGCAGTATTTT.

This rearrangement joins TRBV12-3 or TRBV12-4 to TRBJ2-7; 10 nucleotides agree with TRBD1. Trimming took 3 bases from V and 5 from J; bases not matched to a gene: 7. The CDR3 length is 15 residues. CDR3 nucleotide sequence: TGTGCCAGCAGTTTTCGGGACAGGGGCGTCCACGAGCAGTACTTC. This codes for CASSFRDRGVHEQYF.

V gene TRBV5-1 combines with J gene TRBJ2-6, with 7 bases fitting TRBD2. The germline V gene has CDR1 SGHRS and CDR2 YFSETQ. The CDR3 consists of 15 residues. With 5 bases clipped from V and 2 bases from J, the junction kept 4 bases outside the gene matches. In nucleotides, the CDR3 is TGCGCCAGCAGTTACCGGGGGGCTGGGGCCAACGTCCTGACTTTC. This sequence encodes CASSYRGAGANVLTF.

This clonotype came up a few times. DNA of the CDR3: TGCGCCAGCAGCCAAGATTACGGGGCGGGTGAAGCTTTCTTT. Its translation is CASSQDYGAGEAFF. The chain joins TRBV4-3 to TRBJ1-1, with D tentatively TRBD1 (5 bases). Germline V gene lookup returns CDR1 LGHNA and CDR2 YSLEER. The CDR3 is 14 residues long. V was shortened by 0 bases and J by 7 bases, with 12 bases between the two germline ends.

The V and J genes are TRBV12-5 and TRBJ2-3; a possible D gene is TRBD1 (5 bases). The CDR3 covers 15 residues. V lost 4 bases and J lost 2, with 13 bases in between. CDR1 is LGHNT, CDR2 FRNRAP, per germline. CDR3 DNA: TGTGCTAGTGGTTCCCCAGGGCTTGACACAGATACGCAGTATTTT. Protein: CASGSPGLDTDTQYF.

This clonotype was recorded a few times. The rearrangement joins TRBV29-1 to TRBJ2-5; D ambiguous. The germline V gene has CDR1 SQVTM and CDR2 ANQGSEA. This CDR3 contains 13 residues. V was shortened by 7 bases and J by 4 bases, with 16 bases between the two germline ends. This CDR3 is CSAAGPPPETQYF. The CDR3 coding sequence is TGCAGCGCCGCAGGACCCCCCCCAGAGACCCAGTACTTC. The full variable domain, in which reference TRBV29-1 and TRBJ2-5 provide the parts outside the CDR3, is SAVISQKPSRDICQRGTSLTIQCQVDSQVTMMFWYRQQPGQSLTLIATANQGSEATYESGFVIDKFPISRPNLTFSTLTVSNMSPEDSSIYLCSAAGPPPETQYFGPGTRLLVL.

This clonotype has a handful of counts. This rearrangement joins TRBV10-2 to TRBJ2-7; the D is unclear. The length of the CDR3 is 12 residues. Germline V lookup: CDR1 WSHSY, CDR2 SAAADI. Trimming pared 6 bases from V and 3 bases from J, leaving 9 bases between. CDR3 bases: TGCGCCAGCAGCGATCTTCGCTACGAGCAGTACGTC. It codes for CASSDLRYEQYV.

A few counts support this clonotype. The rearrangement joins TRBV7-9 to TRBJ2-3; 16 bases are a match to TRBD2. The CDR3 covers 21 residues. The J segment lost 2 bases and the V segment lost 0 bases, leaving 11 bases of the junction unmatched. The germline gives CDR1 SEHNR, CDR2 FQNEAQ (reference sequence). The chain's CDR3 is CASSLAPGLAGGPHYTDTQYF. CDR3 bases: TGTGCCAGCAGCTTAGCCCCGGGACTAGCGGGGGGGCCCCACTACACAGATACGCAGTATTTT.

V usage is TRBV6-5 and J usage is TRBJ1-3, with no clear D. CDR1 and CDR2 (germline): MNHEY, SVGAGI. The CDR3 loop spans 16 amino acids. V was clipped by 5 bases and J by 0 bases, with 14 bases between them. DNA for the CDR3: TGTGCCAGCAGTGACCACGGCCAGATCTCTGGAAACACCATATATTTT. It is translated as CASSDHGQISGNTIYF.

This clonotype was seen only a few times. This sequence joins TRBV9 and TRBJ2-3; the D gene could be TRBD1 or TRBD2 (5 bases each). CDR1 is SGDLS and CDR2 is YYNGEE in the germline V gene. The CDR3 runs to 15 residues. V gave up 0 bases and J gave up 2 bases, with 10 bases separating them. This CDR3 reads CASSVGDPVTDTQYF. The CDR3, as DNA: TGTGCCAGCAGCGTAGGGGACCCGGTCACAGATACGCAGTATTTT.

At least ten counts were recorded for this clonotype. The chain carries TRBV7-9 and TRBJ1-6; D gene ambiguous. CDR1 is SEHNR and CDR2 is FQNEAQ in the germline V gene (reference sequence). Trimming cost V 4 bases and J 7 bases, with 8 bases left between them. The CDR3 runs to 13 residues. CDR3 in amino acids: CASSSPQNSPLHF. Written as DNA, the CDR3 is TGTGCCAGCAGCTCCCCACAGAATTCACCCCTCCACTTT.

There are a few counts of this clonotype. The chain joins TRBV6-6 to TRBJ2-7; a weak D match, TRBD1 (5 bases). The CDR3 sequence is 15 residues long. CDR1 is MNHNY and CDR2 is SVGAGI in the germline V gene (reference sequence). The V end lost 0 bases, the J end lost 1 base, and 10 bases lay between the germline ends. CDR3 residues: CASSYSQQGSYEQYF. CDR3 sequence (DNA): TGTGCCAGCAGTTACTCTCAGCAGGGATCCTACGAGCAGTACTTC.

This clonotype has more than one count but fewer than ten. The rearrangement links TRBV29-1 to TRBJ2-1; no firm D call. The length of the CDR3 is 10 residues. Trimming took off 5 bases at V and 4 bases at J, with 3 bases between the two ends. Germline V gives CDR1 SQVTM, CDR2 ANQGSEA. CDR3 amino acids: CSVLYNEQFF. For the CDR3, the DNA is TGCAGCGTTTTGTACAATGAGCAGTTCTTC.

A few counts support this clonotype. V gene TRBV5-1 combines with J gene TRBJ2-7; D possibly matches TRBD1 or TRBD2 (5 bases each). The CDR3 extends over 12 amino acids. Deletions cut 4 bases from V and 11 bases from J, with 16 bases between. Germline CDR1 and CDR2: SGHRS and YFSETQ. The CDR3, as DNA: TGCGCCAGCAGCGTGGGACCGCCACTGAAGTACGTC. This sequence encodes CASSVGPPLKYV.

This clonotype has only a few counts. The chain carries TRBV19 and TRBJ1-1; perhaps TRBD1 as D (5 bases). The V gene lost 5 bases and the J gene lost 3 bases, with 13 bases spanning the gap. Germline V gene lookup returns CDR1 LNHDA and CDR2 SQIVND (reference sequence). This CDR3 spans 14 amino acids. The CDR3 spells CASSRGVLDTEAFF. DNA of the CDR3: TGTGCCAGTAGTCGGGGGGTGTTGGACACTGAAGCTTTCTTT.

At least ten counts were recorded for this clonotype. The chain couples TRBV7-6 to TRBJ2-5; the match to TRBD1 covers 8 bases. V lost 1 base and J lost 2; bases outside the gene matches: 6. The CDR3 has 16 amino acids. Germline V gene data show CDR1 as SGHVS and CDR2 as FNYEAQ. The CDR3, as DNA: TGTGCCAGCAGCTTAGGGGGGACAGGCCTACAAGAGACCCAGTACTTC. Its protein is CASSLGGTGLQETQYF.

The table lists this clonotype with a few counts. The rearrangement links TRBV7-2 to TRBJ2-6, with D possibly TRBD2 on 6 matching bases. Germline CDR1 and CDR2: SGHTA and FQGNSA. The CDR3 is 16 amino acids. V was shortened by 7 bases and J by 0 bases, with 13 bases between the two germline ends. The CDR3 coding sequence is TGTGCCAGCACCCCGGGGGTGGACTCTGGGGCCAACGTCCTGACTTTC. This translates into CASTPGVDSGANVLTF.

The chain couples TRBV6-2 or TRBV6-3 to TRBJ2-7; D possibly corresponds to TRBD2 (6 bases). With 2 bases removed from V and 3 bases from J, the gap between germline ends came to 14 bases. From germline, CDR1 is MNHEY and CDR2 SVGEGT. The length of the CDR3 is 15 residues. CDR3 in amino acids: CASSYGGLHGYEQYV. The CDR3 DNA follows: TGTGCCAGCAGTTACGGGGGGTTACATGGCTACGAGCAGTACGTC.